This TCR beta chain was retrieved from a study of response to subunit inactivated influenza vaccine. General study results and limits: It was suggested by the authors that few new T cells are recruited by each seasonal influenza vaccination.

This clonotype was observed a few times. Its matching antigen is unknown. TCRdb processed the RT-PCR reads anew with MiXCR; each CDR3 protein has one entry. Seen here are roughly 700,000 distinct CDR3 sequences, 15% to 19% observed once, and the top ten hold 11%. V dropped 7 bases and J dropped 0 bases, with 13 bases sitting between them. Germline V CDR1 and CDR2: LNHDA, SQIVND (reference sequence). The CDR3 has 15 amino acids. This receptor was taken from a man in his fifties or sixties who received an inactivated influenza vaccine. The chain links TRBV19 to TRBJ1-5, with a tentative D call TRBD1 (6 bases). Sequenced material: PBMCs from blood, taken 11 to 12 days after vaccination. The CDR3 DNA is TGTGCCAGTATCGGGACATTTAATAGCAATCAGCCCCAGCATTTT. Protein sequence: CASIGTFNSNQPQHF.